This T cell receptor beta chain comes out of a study of CD8+CD57+ T cells in acquired aplastic anemia. In the study overall: Quantities of DNA derived from sorted CD4+ and CD8+ cells averaged approximately 3 ug.

Genomic DNA provided the template from which TCR beta VDJ and CDR3 profiles were obtained. MiXCR was run by TCRdb on the reads, yielding one entry per CDR3 protein. This table has just over 450,000 distinct CDR3 sequences, under 40% appearing once. All patients picked for sequencing had shown, by flow cytometry, an expansion of CD8+CD57+ cells. The diagnosis in all patients was severe acquired aplastic anemia. The CDR3 contains 13 residues. CDR1 is MRHNA and CDR2 is SNTAGT in the germline V gene. V lost 5 bases to trimming and J lost 5 bases, with 12 bases between them. This clonotype came up once. This chain uses TRBV6-4 with TRBJ2-5; D ambiguous. This receptor was identified in a human donor with aplastic anemia. The sequenced sample was sorted CD4+, CD8+, or CD8+CD57+ T cells (not recorded which) from PBMCs. This CDR3 is CASSHGRTETQYF. The CDR3 DNA follows: TGTGCCAGCAGTCACGGACGGACGGAGACCCAGTACTTC.